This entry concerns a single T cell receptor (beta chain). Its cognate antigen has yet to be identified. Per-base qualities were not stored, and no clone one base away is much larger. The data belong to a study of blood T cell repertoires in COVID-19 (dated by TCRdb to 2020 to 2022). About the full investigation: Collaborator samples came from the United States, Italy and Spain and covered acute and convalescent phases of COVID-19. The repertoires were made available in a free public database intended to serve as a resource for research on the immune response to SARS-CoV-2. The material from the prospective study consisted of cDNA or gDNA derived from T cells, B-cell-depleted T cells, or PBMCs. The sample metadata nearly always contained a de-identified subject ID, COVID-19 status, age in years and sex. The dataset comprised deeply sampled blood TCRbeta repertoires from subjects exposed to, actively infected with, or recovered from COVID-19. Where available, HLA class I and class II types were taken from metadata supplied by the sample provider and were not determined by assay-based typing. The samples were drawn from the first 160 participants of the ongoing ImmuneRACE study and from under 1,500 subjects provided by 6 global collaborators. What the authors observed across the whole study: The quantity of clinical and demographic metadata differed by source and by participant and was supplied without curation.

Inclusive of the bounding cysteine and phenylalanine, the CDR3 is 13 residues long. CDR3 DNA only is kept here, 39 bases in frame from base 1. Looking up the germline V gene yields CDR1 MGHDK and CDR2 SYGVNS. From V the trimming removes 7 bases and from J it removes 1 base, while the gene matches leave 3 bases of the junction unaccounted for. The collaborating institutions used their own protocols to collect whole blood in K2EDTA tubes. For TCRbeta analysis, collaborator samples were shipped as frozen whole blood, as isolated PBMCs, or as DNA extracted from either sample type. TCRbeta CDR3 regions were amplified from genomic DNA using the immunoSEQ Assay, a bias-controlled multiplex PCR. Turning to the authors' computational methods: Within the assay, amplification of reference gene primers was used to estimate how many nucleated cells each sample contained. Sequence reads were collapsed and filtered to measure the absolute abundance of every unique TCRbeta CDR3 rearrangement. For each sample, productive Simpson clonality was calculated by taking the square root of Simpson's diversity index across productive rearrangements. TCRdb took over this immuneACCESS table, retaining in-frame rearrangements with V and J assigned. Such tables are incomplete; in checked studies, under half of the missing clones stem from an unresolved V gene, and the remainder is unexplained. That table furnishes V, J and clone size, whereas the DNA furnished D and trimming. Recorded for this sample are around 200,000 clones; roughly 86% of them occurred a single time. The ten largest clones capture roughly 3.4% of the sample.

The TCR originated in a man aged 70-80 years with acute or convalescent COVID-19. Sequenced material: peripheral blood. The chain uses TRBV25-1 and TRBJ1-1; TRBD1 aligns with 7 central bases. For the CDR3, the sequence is CASTRQGNTEAFF. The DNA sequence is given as TGTGCCAGCACCCGACAGGGGAACACTGAAGCTTTCTTT.